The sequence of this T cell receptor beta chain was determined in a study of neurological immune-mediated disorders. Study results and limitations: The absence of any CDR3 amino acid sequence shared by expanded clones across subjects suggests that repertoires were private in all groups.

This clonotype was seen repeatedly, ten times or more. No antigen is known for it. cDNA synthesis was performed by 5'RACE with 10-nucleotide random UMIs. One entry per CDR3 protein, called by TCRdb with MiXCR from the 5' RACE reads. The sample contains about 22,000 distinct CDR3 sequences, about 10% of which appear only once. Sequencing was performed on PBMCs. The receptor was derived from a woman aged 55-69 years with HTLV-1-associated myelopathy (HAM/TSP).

CDR3 in amino acids: CAISVAGGRETQYF. CDR3 nucleotides: TGTGCCATCAGTGTGGCGGGGGGTCGAGAGACCCAGTACTTC. V is TRBV10-3 and J is TRBJ2-5; 8 positions agree with TRBD2. CDR3 length equals 14 residues. V shed 4 bases, J shed 4 bases, and the junction held 5 bases outside the gene matches. CDR1 ENHRY and CDR2 SYGVKD come from the germline V gene.